This TCR beta chain was sequenced in a study of blood T cells in healthy people across ages. On the study more broadly: For every two T cells, template switching captured about one barcoded beta molecule.

A second PCR of roughly 6 to 12 cycles used a sample-barcoded 5' primer and a J-beta primer mix. Using its own MiXCR run on the 5' RACE reads, TCRdb lists one record per CDR3 protein. The sample shows approximately 850,000 distinct CDR3 sequences, under 45% of them seen only once. Germline V gene lookup returns CDR1 SGHRS and CDR2 YFSETQ. CDR3 size: 15 residues. Trimming removed 4 bases from V and 0 bases from J, with 14 bases in between. V usage is TRBV5-1 and J usage is TRBJ2-7, with D possibly matching TRBD1 (6 bases). The sequenced sample was blood. This TCR came from a man in his sixties in good health. CDR3 loop: CASSPDQGSSYEQYF. CDR3 bases: TGCGCCAGCAGCCCTGACCAGGGGAGCTCCTACGAGCAGTACTTC.